Following are 2 T cell receptor beta chains from one sample sequenced in a study of CXCR3-negative and CXCR3-positive naive CD8 T cells. All TRB cDNA libraries came from 5' RACE performed with UMI labels. TCRdb reprocessed the 5' RACE reads; each CDR3 protein has one entry and no DNA is given. The sample data list about 56,000 distinct CDR3 sequences. The source material was memory CD8+ T cells from blood. These receptors originate from a human donor in good health. Some clones in this sample may be carry-over from other donors' samples.

The chain has TRBV6-5 and TRBJ1-6; TCRdb proposes TRBD1, but this gene call is untestable without DNA. The CDR3 spans 14 residues. Germline CDR1 is MNHEY and CDR2 is SVGAGI. The CDR3 loop is CASSPSGASSPLHF.

The V call is TRBV6-5, the J call TRBJ1-6. Looked up from germline, CDR1 is MNHEY and CDR2 is SVGAGI. The CDR3 runs to 13 residues. Here the CDR3 reads CASSGDSNSPLHF.